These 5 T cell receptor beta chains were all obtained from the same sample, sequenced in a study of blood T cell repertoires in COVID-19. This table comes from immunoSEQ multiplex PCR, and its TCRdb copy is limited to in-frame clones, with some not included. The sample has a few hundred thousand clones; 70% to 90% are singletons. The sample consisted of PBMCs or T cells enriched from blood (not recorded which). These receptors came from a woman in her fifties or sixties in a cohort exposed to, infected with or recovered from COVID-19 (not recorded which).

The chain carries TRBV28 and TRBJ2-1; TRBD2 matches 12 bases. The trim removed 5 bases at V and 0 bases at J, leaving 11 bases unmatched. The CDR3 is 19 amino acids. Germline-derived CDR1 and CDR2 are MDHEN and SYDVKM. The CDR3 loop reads CASSSPSSGGARSYNEQFF. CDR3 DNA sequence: TGTGCCAGCAGTAGTCCCTCTAGCGGGGGGGCGCGCTCCTACAATGAGCAGTTCTTC.

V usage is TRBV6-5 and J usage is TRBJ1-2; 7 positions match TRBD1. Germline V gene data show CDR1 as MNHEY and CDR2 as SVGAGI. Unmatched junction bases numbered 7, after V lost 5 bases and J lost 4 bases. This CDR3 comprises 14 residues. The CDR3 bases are TGTGCCAGCAGTCTGGCAGGGGGTTCCTATGGCTACACCTTC. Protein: CASSLAGGSYGYTF.

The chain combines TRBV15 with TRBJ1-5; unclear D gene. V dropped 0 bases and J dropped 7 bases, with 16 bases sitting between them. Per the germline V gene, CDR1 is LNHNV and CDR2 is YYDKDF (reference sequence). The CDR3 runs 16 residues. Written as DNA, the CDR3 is TGTGCCACCAGCAGAGATAGTGAGGGATCTCTCCAGCCCCAGCATTTT. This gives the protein CATSRDSEGSLQPQHF.

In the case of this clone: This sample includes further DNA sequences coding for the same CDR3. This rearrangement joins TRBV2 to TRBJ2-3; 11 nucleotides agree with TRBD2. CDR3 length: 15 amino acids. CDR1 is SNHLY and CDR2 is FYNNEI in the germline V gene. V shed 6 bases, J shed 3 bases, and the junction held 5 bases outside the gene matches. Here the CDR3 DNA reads TGTGCCAGCAGCGTAGCGGGGGGGGGAACAGATACGCAGTATTTT. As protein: CASSVAGGGTDTQYF.

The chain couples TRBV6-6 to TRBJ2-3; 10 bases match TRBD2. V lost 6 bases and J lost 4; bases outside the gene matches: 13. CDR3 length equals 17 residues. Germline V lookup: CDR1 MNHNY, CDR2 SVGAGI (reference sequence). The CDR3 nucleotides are TGTGCCAGCAGCCGAACCCCAAGCGGGGGGGGTTCAGATACGCAGTATTTT. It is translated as CASSRTPSGGGSDTQYF.